This T cell receptor beta chain is from a study of control samples from healthy donors and cancer patients. Only in-frame clones appear in the TCRdb table, and some are missing; sequencing was by immunoSEQ multiplex PCR. The sample lists 100,000 to 150,000 clones; 80% to 95% were seen once. The CDR3 spans 14 residues. Looked up from germline, CDR1 is MDHEN and CDR2 is SYDVKM. V lost 6 bases, J lost 6 bases, and 6 bases stayed unmatched. This receptor was identified in a woman aged 50 to 65 in good health. The chain combines TRBV28 with TRBJ2-1; TRBD1 agrees at 9 bases. The sample was blood. The CDR3 region is CASRRTGVSNEQFF. CDR3 sequence (DNA): TGTGCCAGCAGAAGGACAGGGGTTTCCAATGAGCAGTTCTTC.